These 10 T cell receptor beta chains came from one sample sequenced in a study of cytomegalovirus exposure and HLA in healthy donors. The PCR was carried out with 60 Vbeta primers and 13 Jbeta primers. TCRdb keeps only in-frame clones here, not all; method: immunoSEQ multiplex PCR. The repertoire shows about 150,000 clones; the top ten hold around 1.5%. Specimen: PBMCs. The receptor source for this set is a woman between 50 and 59 years old in good health and CMV-seronegative.

The CDR3 loop is CASSSASGVPTGELFF. The CDR3 DNA sequence: TGTGCCAGCAGCTCGGCTAGCGGGGTACCCACCGGGGAGCTGTTTTTT. V and J are TRBV11-2 and TRBJ2-2; 9 bases map to TRBD2. Trimming at V came to 4 bases and at J to 4 bases, leaving 7 bases not matched to a gene. In germline, CDR1 is SGHAT, CDR2 FQNNGV. The CDR3 is 16 amino acids.

J is TRBJ2-7 and V is TRBV7-8; 9 bases are a match to TRBD2. The CDR3 consists of 14 residues. The ends lost 7 bases at V and 5 bases at J; junction bases unmatched: 9. Per the germline V gene, CDR1 is SGHVS and CDR2 is FQNEAQ. CDR3 residues: CASTYSGSRHEQYF. The CDR3, as DNA: TGTGCCAGCACCTATAGCGGGAGTAGGCACGAGCAGTACTTC.

The J gene is TRBJ2-1, the V gene TRBV7-9; TRBD2 matches 7 bases. From germline, CDR1 is SEHNR and CDR2 FQNEAQ (reference sequence). This CDR3 comprises 13 residues. V lost 3 bases and J lost 10; bases outside the gene matches: 6. CDR3 DNA sequence: TGTGCCAGCAGCTTTCAGGGAGGGATGGAGCAGTTCTTC. Protein product: CASSFQGGMEQFF.

The chain couples TRBV7-2 to TRBJ2-1, with TRBD2 matching 7 bases. The CDR3 contains 15 residues. The germline V gene encodes CDR1 SGHTA and CDR2 FQGNSA. V lost 3 bases and J lost 7; bases outside the gene matches: 9. CDR3 nucleotides: TGTGCCAGCAGCTTTAAGGCGGGAGTGGGGAATGAGCAGTTCTTC. Translated, it gives CASSFKAGVGNEQFF.

The CDR3, as DNA: TGTGCCAGCAGCTCAGGACTGAGTAATGAAAAACTGTTTTTT. Translating it yields CASSSGLSNEKLFF. The chain uses TRBV5-6 and TRBJ1-4; D ambiguous. Trimming shortened V by 3 bases and J by 4 bases, and 10 bases separated the two germline ends. This CDR3 is built from 14 residues. Germline values: CDR1 SGHDT, CDR2 YYEEEE.

The chain couples TRBV18 to TRBJ1-3; D not certain. The CDR3 loop spans 14 amino acids. CDR1 and CDR2 from the germline V gene are KGHSH and LQKENI. V shed 2 bases and J shed 1 base, with 6 bases lying between them. This CDR3 reads CASSPYGSGNTIYF. The DNA of the CDR3 is TGTGCCAGCTCACCATACGGTTCTGGAAACACCATATATTTT. The entire variable domain, with the rest obtained from reference TRBV18 and TRBJ1-3, is as follows: NAGVMQNPRHLVRRRGQEARLRCSPMKGHSHVYWYRQLPEEGLKFMVYLQKENIIDESGMPKERFSAEFPKEGPSILRIQQVVRGDSAAYFCASSPYGSGNTIYFGEGSWLTVV.

The V gene is TRBV28, the J gene TRBJ2-5; unclear D gene. Between the trimmed V and J ends, which lost 1 base and 4 bases, there was a span of 7 bases. The CDR3 extends over 13 amino acids. In germline, CDR1 is MDHEN, CDR2 SYDVKM. CDR3 nucleotide sequence: TGTGCCAGCAGTTTATTCAGTGCAGAGACCCAGTACTTC. It is translated as CASSLFSAETQYF. The complete variable domain, with remaining parts taken from reference TRBV28 and TRBJ2-5, reads DVKVTQSSRYLVKRTGEKVFLECVQDMDHENMFWYRQDPGLGLRLIYFSYDVKMKEKGDIPEGYSVSREKKERFSLILESASTNQTSMYLCASSLFSAETQYFGPGTRLLVL.

CDR3 residues: CASSQQFTAGANVLTF. In DNA form, the CDR3 reads TGCGCCAGCAGCCAACAATTCACAGCTGGGGCCAACGTCCTGACTTTC. The rearrangement uses TRBV4-3 and TRBJ2-6, with D hard to call. V was trimmed by 2 bases and J by 2 bases, leaving 10 bases between them. The CDR3 consists of 16 residues. The germline V gene encodes CDR1 LGHNA and CDR2 YSLEER.

The chain joins TRBV13 to TRBJ2-2; 8 nucleotides match TRBD1. CDR3 length: 15 residues. The germline V gene encodes CDR1 PRHDT and CDR2 FYEKMQ (reference sequence). J gave up 4 bases and V 5 bases, and 6 bases lay outside the gene matches. CDR3 residues: CASSRRTGITGELFF. CDR3 nucleotides: TGTGCCAGCAGCAGACGGACAGGGATCACCGGGGAGCTGTTTTTT.

The chain recombines TRBV28 with TRBJ1-1; possible D gene TRBD1, 6 bases. The CDR3 consists of 14 residues. Germline V lookup: CDR1 MDHEN, CDR2 SYDVKM. V dropped 2 bases and J dropped 6 bases, with 13 bases sitting between them. CDR3 residues: CASSLRGGRAEAFF. Written as DNA, the CDR3 is TGTGCCAGCAGTTTAAGGGGGGGAAGGGCTGAAGCTTTCTTT.